This TCR beta chain came from a study of graft-versus-host responses after intestinal transplantation (dated by TCRdb to 2020 to 2023). Background for the entire study: The transplants that recipients received were multivisceral, liver-intestinal, or isolated intestinal. After intestinal transplantation, graft-versus-host and host-versus-graft alloreactive T cell clones in the graft, circulation and bone marrow were tracked using bulk TCR-beta CDR3 sequencing. Samples from three later patients were sequenced in-house on an Illumina MiSeq with MiXCR processing rather than by the commercial service. All recipients received anti-thymocyte globulin induction followed by maintenance tacrolimus and steroids for around 3 years. Donor T cell macrochimerism was defined as a peak of at least 4% donor T cells among recipient peripheral blood mononuclear cells. The cohort enrolled around 25 intestinal transplant recipients including one retransplant, and a few patients lacking pretransplant specimens were excluded. Alloreactive clones were identified by sequencing pre-transplant mixed lymphocyte reaction products and comparing these products with unstimulated pre-transplant donor and recipient T cells.

Here is what the overall study found, with its caveats: High GvH to HvG T cell clonal ratios were observed in the allografts of patients with donor T cell macrochimerism. GvH clones turned up in recipient bone marrow, with some appearing earlier in ileal mucosa or blood, a pattern consistent with an intestinal mucosal origin. Conclusions were limited by the relatively low number and heterogeneity of intestinal transplant patients. Early after transplant, peak levels of circulating GvH clones were found to be associated with declines in HvG clones.

About this clone: No cognate antigen has been identified for it. One junction end does not reproduce the germline sequence, and a read error may be involved.

The method behind the library was the immunoSEQ multiplex PCR assay. High-throughput TCR-beta CDR3 sequencing of genomic DNA from most patients was performed by Adaptive Biotechnologies. In the paper's pipeline: TCR sequencing data were retrieved from Adaptive's ImmunoSEQ software for 15 to 20 patients, whereas three other patients were processed with MiXCR and VDJtools. CDR3 nucleotide sequences shared between donor and recipient were removed because the origin of such sequences could not be assigned. To be classed as alloreactive, a clone needed at least 2-fold expansion over unstimulated cells and a minimum CFSE-low frequency of 0.002% (template counts) or 0.001% (read counts). Clones detected in sequenced pre-transplant spleen, lymph node, or MLR CFSE-low populations of the donor or recipient were defined as mappable. The cumulative frequency of alloreactive clones was calculated as a percentage of all sequences, weighted by copy number. The table was pulled from immuneACCESS by TCRdb, which kept in-frame rearrangements only. Such tables lose some clones; where checked, under half of the loss comes from unresolved V genes, and the rest has no known cause. V, J and clone size are those of that table, while D and trimming were read from the DNA. The sample table holds roughly 13,000 clones, of which about 88% were seen once. Clones ranked in the top ten supply approximately 8.6% of the sample.

Blood samples were collected up to 4 times in the first month after transplant and then at least monthly when available. This sequence originates from a human patient who received an intestinal transplant, so some T cells may come from the graft donor. The source was PBMCs, collected roughly 310 days after intestinal transplant.

The CDR3 amino acid sequence is: CASSRLRAGMRF. The sequenced DNA is TGTGCCAGCAGCCGGTTGCGGGCCGGGATGAGATTT. The V and J segments used are TRBV7-9 and TRBJ1-1, with the D gene not confidently named. Based on the germline V gene (reference sequence), the CDR1 and CDR2 sequences are SEHNR and FQNEAQ. The CDR3, cysteine through phenylalanine, is 12 amino acids long. The sequence is cut down to CDR3 DNA, 36 bases in frame from base 1.